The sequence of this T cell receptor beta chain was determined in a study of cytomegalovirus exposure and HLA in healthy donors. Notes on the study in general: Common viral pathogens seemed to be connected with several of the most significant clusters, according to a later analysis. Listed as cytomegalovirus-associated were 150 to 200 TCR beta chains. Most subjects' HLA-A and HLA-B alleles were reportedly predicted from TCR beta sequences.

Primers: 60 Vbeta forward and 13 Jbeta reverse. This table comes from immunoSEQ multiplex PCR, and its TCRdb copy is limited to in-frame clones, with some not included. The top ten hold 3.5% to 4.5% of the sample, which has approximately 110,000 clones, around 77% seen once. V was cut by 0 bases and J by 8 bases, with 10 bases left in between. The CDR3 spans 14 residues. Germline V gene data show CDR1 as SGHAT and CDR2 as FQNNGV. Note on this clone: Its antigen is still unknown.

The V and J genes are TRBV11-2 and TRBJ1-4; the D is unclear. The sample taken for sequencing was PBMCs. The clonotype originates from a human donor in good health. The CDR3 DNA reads TGTGCCAGCAGCTTAGAACAGTTATACGAAAAACTGTTTTTT. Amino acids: CASSLEQLYEKLFF. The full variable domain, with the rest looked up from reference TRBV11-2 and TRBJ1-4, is EAGVAQSPRYKIIEKRQSVAFWCNPISGHATLYWYQQILGQGPKLLIQFQNNGVVDDSQLPKDRFSAERLKGVDSTLKIQPAKLEDSAVYLCASSLEQLYEKLFFGSGTQLSVL.